The 29 T cell receptor beta chains below were found in one sample sequenced in a study of blood T cell repertoires in COVID-19. Only in-frame clones appear in the TCRdb table, and some are missing; sequencing was by immunoSEQ multiplex PCR. The sample holds about 140,000 clones, over 60% seen once. Input material: peripheral blood. These receptors were taken from an elderly man with acute or convalescent COVID-19.

This chain links TRBV19 with TRBJ1-5; TRBD1 matches 8 bases. Germline trimming cut 5 bases from V and 1 base from J; bases unmatched to any gene: 7. This CDR3 is built from 16 residues. Germline V CDR1 and CDR2: LNHDA, SQIVND (reference sequence). The CDR3 reads CASSSRQGRSNQPQHF. The CDR3 DNA reads TGTGCCAGTAGTTCCCGACAGGGGAGAAGCAATCAGCCCCAGCATTTT.

A few counts support this clone. The gene calls are TRBV2 and TRBJ2-2; a weak D match, TRBD2 (7 bases). V was cut by 4 bases and J by 7 bases, with 13 bases left in between. Per germline, CDR1 SNHLY and CDR2 FYNNEI. The CDR3 runs to 14 residues. This CDR3 is CASSVGRGNGELFF. The CDR3 bases are TGTGCCAGCAGTGTGGGGAGGGGGAACGGGGAGCTGTTTTTT.

This sequence joins TRBV3-1 (or the pseudogene TRBV3-2) and TRBJ2-7, with TRBD2 matching over 7 bases. V lost 1 base to trimming and J lost 2 bases; unmatched junction nucleotides: 5. The CDR3 contains 15 residues. Germline CDR1 reads LGHDT; CDR2 reads YNNKEL (reference sequence). The CDR3 bases are TGTGCCAGCAGCCAAGCCCCTAGCGGACCCTACGAGCAGTACTTC. Protein: CASSQAPSGPYEQYF.

J is TRBJ1-1 and V is TRBV4-3; TRBD1 agrees at 9 bases. CDR1 is LGHNA and CDR2 is YSLEER in the germline V gene. V lost 4 bases to trimming and J lost 1 base; unmatched junction nucleotides: 7. This CDR3 is 16 amino acids long. CDR3 loop: CASSLFPGQGNTEAFF. The CDR3 nucleotides are TGCGCCAGCAGCCTTTTTCCGGGACAGGGGAACACTGAAGCTTTCTTT.

The chain uses TRBV18 and TRBJ1-1; tentative D call: TRBD1 (6 bases). Germline V gene lookup returns CDR1 KGHSH and CDR2 LQKENI. V was shortened by 8 bases and J by 0 bases, with 10 bases between the two germline ends. This CDR3 has 13 residues. CDR3 protein: CASRTEMNTEAFF. The CDR3 DNA follows: TGTGCCAGCCGGACAGAGATGAACACTGAAGCTTTCTTT.

This clone appeared a few times. The chain couples TRBV6-5 to TRBJ1-5; D possibly corresponds to TRBD1 (5 bases). V dropped 0 bases and J dropped 1 base, with 7 bases sitting between them. Germline lookup yields CDR1 MNHEY and CDR2 SVGAGI. The CDR3 length is 15 residues. The CDR3 sequence is CASSYSRQSNQPQHF. CDR3 DNA sequence: TGTGCCAGCAGTTACTCGAGACAGAGCAATCAGCCCCAGCATTTT.

The J gene is TRBJ2-7, the V gene TRBV5-1; tentatively, D is TRBD2 (5 bases). Deletions cut 5 bases from V and 0 bases from J, with 15 bases between. The germline gives CDR1 SGHRS, CDR2 YFSETQ. The CDR3 contains 15 residues. This CDR3 is CASRRTYPSSYEQYF. In DNA, the CDR3 is TGCGCCAGCAGGCGGACTTACCCTAGCTCCTACGAGCAGTACTTC.

The V and J genes are TRBV6-2 or TRBV6-3 and TRBJ2-3, with 10 bases matching TRBD1. Losses at the gene ends were 1 base for V and 5 bases for J; bases not matched to a gene: 6. CDR3 length equals 16 residues. Germline CDR1 reads MNHEY; CDR2 reads SVGEGT. DNA of the CDR3: TGTGCCAGCAGTTACTTTGAGACAGGGGGCAAAGATACGCAGTATTTT. Amino acid sequence: CASSYFETGGKDTQYF.

The CDR3 sequence is CASSFRQGSYGYTF. CDR3 coding DNA: TGTGCCAGCAGTTTCCGACAGGGGAGCTATGGCTACACCTTC. This chain uses TRBV27 with TRBJ1-2; 8 bases are a match to TRBD1. The V gene end was trimmed by 3 bases and the J gene end by 4 bases; junction bases not matched to a gene: 4. CDR3 length equals 14 residues. Germline CDR1 is MNHEY and CDR2 is SMNVEV (reference sequence).

The J gene is TRBJ2-7, the V gene TRBV5-8; D call uncertain. CDR3 length equals 13 residues. The germline V and J ends were trimmed by 2 bases and 0 bases, with 6 bases remaining between them. In germline, CDR1 is SGHTS, CDR2 YDEGEE. CDR3 amino acids: CASSFRGSYEQYF. Here the CDR3 DNA reads TGTGCCAGCAGCTTCCGAGGCTCCTACGAGCAGTACTTC.

This chain joins TRBV5-1 and TRBJ1-2, with 8 bases identical to TRBD1. The CDR3 is 13 amino acids. With 3 bases clipped from V and 4 bases from J, the junction kept 2 bases outside the gene matches. The germline V gene has CDR1 SGHRS and CDR2 YFSETQ. The CDR3 DNA reads as TGCGCCAGCAGCTCGGGACAGGCCTATGGCTACACCTTC. This translates into CASSSGQAYGYTF.

The rearrangement uses TRBV7-2 and TRBJ2-1; tentatively, D is TRBD2 (5 bases). The CDR3 is 13 residues long. From germline, CDR1 is SGHTA and CDR2 FQGNSA. Trimming took off 9 bases at V and 6 bases at J, with 15 bases between the two ends. This chain's CDR3 is CASGRPSLNEQFF. CDR3 sequence (DNA): TGTGCCAGTGGCCGGCCTAGCCTCAATGAGCAGTTCTTC.

V gene TRBV3-1 (or the pseudogene TRBV3-2) combines with J gene TRBJ1-1; 8 positions match TRBD1. The CDR3 extends over 15 amino acids. V gave up 2 bases and J gave up 7 bases; unmatched junction bases: 9. CDR1 LGHDT and CDR2 YNNKEL come from the germline V gene (reference sequence). The CDR3 sequence is CASSQNAGGYFEAFF. The DNA for the CDR3 is TGTGCCAGCAGCCAAAACGCAGGGGGCTACTTTGAAGCTTTCTTT.

CDR3 nucleotide sequence: TGTGCCAGCAAGACAGGGAATTCTGGGGCCAACGTCCTGACTTTC. Amino acid sequence: CASKTGNSGANVLTF. The rearrangement joins TRBV27 to TRBJ2-6; 7 bases are a match to TRBD1. This CDR3 region has 15 residues. The V and J ends lost 7 bases and 1 base, in that order; junction bases with no gene match: 4. Germline values: CDR1 MNHEY, CDR2 SMNVEV (reference sequence).

The chain has TRBV5-6 and TRBJ2-7; TRBD2 is a possible D gene (5 bases). Trimming stripped 4 bases from V and 2 bases from J, with 13 bases between. The germline V gene encodes CDR1 SGHDT and CDR2 YYEEEE. The CDR3 sequence is 14 residues long. The CDR3, as DNA: TGTGCCAGCAGCCTCGGACTGATGGCCTACGAGCAGTACTTC. Translated: CASSLGLMAYEQYF. Drawing the rest from reference TRBV5-6 and TRBJ2-7, the complete variable domain is DAGVTQSPTHLIKTRGQQVTLRCSPKSGHDTVSWYQQALGQGPQFIFQYYEEEERQRGNFPDRFSGHQFPNYSSELNVNALLLGDSALYLCASSLGLMAYEQYFGPGTRLTVT.

J is TRBJ1-1 and V is TRBV9; D is undetermined. Germline V CDR1 and CDR2: SGDLS, YYNGEE. V lost 4 bases to trimming and J lost 1 base, with 20 bases between them. The CDR3 is 17 amino acids. The CDR3 reads CASSPIRGQSGNTEAFF. Here the CDR3 DNA reads TGTGCCAGCAGCCCGATTCGTGGGCAGAGCGGGAACACTGAAGCTTTCTTT.

This clone is a singleton in its sample. The V call is TRBV5-1, the J call TRBJ2-1; 9 bases fit TRBD2. Germline assignment: CDR1 SGHRS and CDR2 YFSETQ. The V and J ends lost 1 base and 8 bases, in that order; junction bases with no gene match: 10. The CDR3 sequence is 16 residues long. The CDR3 reads CASSLRSSGGFYEQFF. The CDR3 DNA is TGCGCCAGCAGCTTGAGATCCAGCGGGGGGTTCTATGAGCAGTTCTTC.

V usage is TRBV2 and J usage is TRBJ1-1; 7 bases agree with TRBD1. The germline gives CDR1 SNHLY, CDR2 FYNNEI. The CDR3 consists of 16 residues. Unmatched junction bases numbered 11, after V lost 4 bases and J lost 3 bases. CDR3 protein: CASSGQGGVTDTEAFF. In nucleotides, the CDR3 is TGTGCCAGCAGTGGACAGGGTGGTGTTACAGACACTGAAGCTTTCTTT.

The V gene is TRBV7-9, the J gene TRBJ2-2, with 8 bases matching TRBD2. The V gene end was trimmed by 7 bases and the J gene end by 7 bases; junction bases not matched to a gene: 5. Germline V gene lookup returns CDR1 SEHNR and CDR2 FQNEAQ (reference sequence). There are 13 residues in the CDR3. CDR3 region: CASKGLVGGELFF. CDR3 bases: TGTGCCAGCAAGGGACTAGTTGGCGGGGAGCTGTTTTTT.

The chain is built from TRBV10-3 and TRBJ2-5; 7 bases map to TRBD1. J lost 5 bases, V lost 3 bases, and 0 bases had no gene match. This CDR3 region has 12 residues. CDR1 ENHRY and CDR2 SYGVKD come from the germline V gene. The CDR3 DNA is TGTGCCATCAGTGAACAGGGGGAGACCCAGTACTTC. Its translation: CAISEQGETQYF.

The J gene is TRBJ1-2, the V gene TRBV3-1 (or the pseudogene TRBV3-2); 7 nucleotides match TRBD1. The CDR3 sequence is 14 residues long. CDR1 and CDR2 from the germline V gene are LGHDT and YNNKEL (reference sequence). The V gene end was trimmed by 0 bases and the J gene end by 8 bases; junction bases not matched to a gene: 6. The CDR3 bases are TGTGCCAGCAGCCAAGATACACAGGGGTACGGCTACACCTTC. Translation: CASSQDTQGYGYTF.

The chain joins TRBV4-2 to TRBJ1-4; TRBD1 matches at 10 bases. Trimming took 2 bases from V and 8 from J; bases not matched to a gene: 5. CDR3 length: 15 amino acids. Germline lookup yields CDR1 LGHNA and CDR2 YNFKEQ. In DNA form, the CDR3 reads TGTGCCAGCAGCCAACCCGGGACAGGGGAGGAAAAACTGTTTTTT. Encoded protein: CASSQPGTGEEKLFF.

The table lists this clone with a count of one. CDR3 protein: CASSPDRYSEKLFF. For the CDR3, the DNA is TGTGCCAGCAGCCCAGACAGGTATTCGGAAAAACTGTTTTTT. The rearrangement uses TRBV7-2 and TRBJ1-4; weak D call: TRBD1 (6 bases). This CDR3 spans 14 amino acids. V was cut by 5 bases and J by 8 bases, with 15 bases left in between. CDR1 SGHTA and CDR2 FQGNSA come from the germline V gene.

V usage is TRBV6-5 and J usage is TRBJ1-5, with a weak D call TRBD1 (5 bases). CDR3 length equals 15 residues. CDR1 and CDR2 from the germline V gene are MNHEY and SVGAGI. V gave up 0 bases and J gave up 5 bases, with 11 bases separating them. CDR3 sequence: CASSYSGGIDQPQHF. CDR3 coding DNA: TGTGCCAGCAGTTACTCGGGGGGTATCGATCAGCCCCAGCATTTT.

The rearrangement uses TRBV18 and TRBJ2-5; D unresolved. Looked up from germline, CDR1 is KGHSH and CDR2 is LQKENI. Trimming pared 8 bases from V and 5 bases from J, leaving 12 bases between. The CDR3 is made up of 12 amino acids. CDR3 bases: TGTGCCAGCCTTTCCGACGGGGAGACCCAGTACTTC. This encodes CASLSDGETQYF.

This CDR3 is CASSQDLAGYYNEQFF. The CDR3, as DNA: TGCGCCAGCAGCCAAGATCTAGCGGGGTACTACAATGAGCAGTTCTTC. The V gene is TRBV4-3, the J gene TRBJ2-1; 9 bases line up with TRBD2. Per the germline V gene, CDR1 is LGHNA and CDR2 is YSLEER. J was trimmed by 3 bases and V by 0 bases; bases with no gene match: 3. The length of the CDR3 is 16 residues.

The rearrangement links TRBV3-1 (or the pseudogene TRBV3-2) to TRBJ2-2; D is undetermined. The CDR3 extends over 15 amino acids. CDR1 is LGHDT and CDR2 is YNNKEL in the germline V gene (reference sequence). V gave up 6 bases and J gave up 1 base, with 12 bases separating them. Written as DNA, the CDR3 is TGTGCCAGCAGTCAGGCGTTGGGGAACACCGGGGAGCTGTTTTTT. Amino acid sequence: CASSQALGNTGELFF.

This chain connects TRBV10-3 to TRBJ1-2, with 11 bases identical to TRBD1. V was pared by 4 bases and J by 8 bases, with 9 bases of the junction left unmatched. The germline gives CDR1 ENHRY, CDR2 SYGVKD. The CDR3 has 15 amino acids. The CDR3: CAISVRTGGAEGYTF. The CDR3 DNA is TGTGCCATCAGTGTACGGACAGGGGGCGCGGAGGGCTACACCTTC.

The chain links TRBV6-5 to TRBJ1-5; no clear D. CDR3 length: 15 amino acids. V was pared by 6 bases and J by 7 bases, with 19 bases between. Germline loops: CDR1 MNHEY, CDR2 SVGAGI. DNA of the CDR3: TGTGCCAGCAGGAAAAGTGGTGAATTGGGCCAGCCCCAGCATTTT. Amino acids: CASRKSGELGQPQHF.